The clone carrying this T cell receptor (beta chain) was seen just once. Trimming removed 1 base from V and 2 bases from J; junction bases left unmatched: 8. CDR1 is GTSNPN, CDR2 SVGIG, per germline (reference sequence). The CDR3 spans 15 residues. This sample was included in a study of blood T cell repertoires in COVID-19. Some clones are missing from TCRdb's copy, which holds only in-frame ones; the method was immunoSEQ multiplex PCR. The sample contains about 150,000 clones, 87% of which appear only once. The chain links TRBV30 to TRBJ2-7, with 7 bases identical to TRBD2. The origin of this receptor is a man aged 80 or over with acute or convalescent COVID-19. Sequenced: peripheral blood. CDR3 protein: CAWSARVGGAYEQYF. Here the CDR3 DNA reads TGTGCCTGGAGTGCGAGAGTGGGGGGGGCCTACGAGCAGTACTTC.